Each of the 19 T cell receptor beta chains below was sequenced from the same sample in a study of beta chain features in type 1 diabetes. General observations from the study: Shorter TCRB CDR3s, moderately but significantly so, were found in Type 1 diabetes patients in all four CD4+ subsets.

The antigens for these receptors are not known. What was sequenced were expressed TCRB transcripts, since all of the isolated RNA had been reverse transcribed. Profiling relied on immunoSEQ multiplex PCR, and the TCRdb table lists in-frame clones only, not all of them. The table shows around 41,000 clones, with approximately 62% occurring only once. Input material: Tregs from blood. Receptors were obtained from a man aged 25 to 45 with type 1 diabetes. Some clones in this sample may be carry-over from other donors' samples.

This clone was observed a single time. The chain is built from TRBV6-5 and TRBJ2-7; D possibly corresponds to TRBD1 (6 bases). Germline V CDR1 and CDR2: MNHEY, SVGAGI. This CDR3 contains 14 residues. The germline V and J ends were trimmed by 1 base and 6 bases, with 13 bases remaining between them. CDR3 sequence reads: CASSYYGGKSEQYF. CDR3 DNA sequence: TGTGCCAGCAGTTACTATGGGGGCAAGAGCGAGCAGTACTTC.

The chain carries TRBV29-1 and TRBJ2-7; 11 positions agree with TRBD1. The CDR3 is 14 residues long. Germline trimming cut 4 bases from V and 5 bases from J; bases unmatched to any gene: 7. Germline CDR1 and CDR2: SQVTM and ANQGSEA. CDR3 in DNA: TGCAGCGTTGTCCGGGACAGGGGGGCGGACGAGCAGTACTTC. Its protein product is CSVVRDRGADEQYF.

The chain recombines TRBV4-2 with TRBJ2-3, with TRBD2 matching 8 bases. The CDR3 is 17 amino acids. Germline assignment: CDR1 LGHNA and CDR2 YNFKEQ. After removal of 0 bases from V and 5 bases from J, the junction contained 10 bases not matched to a gene. The CDR3: CASSQDPRGAGKDTQYF. CDR3 coding DNA: TGTGCCAGCAGCCAAGATCCGCGGGGGGCTGGGAAAGATACGCAGTATTTT.

This clone was seen a few times. The genes are TRBV27 and TRBJ2-3; 8 bases match TRBD2. Germline V CDR1 and CDR2: MNHEY, SMNVEV (reference sequence). The CDR3 runs to 14 residues. V gave up 5 bases and J gave up 6 bases; unmatched junction bases: 7. The CDR3 sequence is CASSTRPSGDTQYF. CDR3 in DNA: TGTGCCAGCAGTACGAGACCTAGCGGGGATACGCAGTATTTT.

The chain joins TRBV6-5 to TRBJ2-7, with D possibly TRBD1 on 6 matching bases. Trimming pared 7 bases from V and 1 base from J, leaving 14 bases between. This CDR3 is 14 amino acids long. Per germline, CDR1 MNHEY and CDR2 SVGAGI. CDR3 residues: CASILLQGSYEQYF. DNA for the CDR3: TGTGCCAGCATTCTACTACAGGGTTCCTACGAGCAGTACTTC.

This clone has just a few counts. The chain combines TRBV29-1 with TRBJ2-5; 7 nucleotides match TRBD1. The germline CDR1 and CDR2 sequences are SQVTM and ANQGSEA. Unmatched junction bases numbered 4, after V lost 4 bases and J lost 5 bases. The CDR3 spans 12 residues. CDR3 loop: CSVGKGAETQYF. Here the CDR3 DNA reads TGCAGCGTTGGGAAGGGGGCCGAGACCCAGTACTTC.

As DNA, the CDR3 is TGCGCCAGCAGCCTTGGACAGGGGCCAGATACGCAGTATTTT. Its protein is CASSLGQGPDTQYF. This sequence joins TRBV5-1 and TRBJ2-3, with TRBD1 matching over 9 bases. Germline CDR1 SGHRS, CDR2 YFSETQ. Trimming removed 4 bases from V and 4 bases from J; junction bases left unmatched: 4. This CDR3 is built from 14 residues.

The V call is TRBV7-2, the J call TRBJ1-6; D gene ambiguous. The CDR3 covers 14 residues. Germline V gene sequence: CDR1 SGHTA, CDR2 FQGNSA. V dropped 2 bases and J dropped 7 bases, with 9 bases sitting between them. The chain's CDR3 is CASSLTSFNSPLHF. DNA of the CDR3: TGTGCCAGCAGCTTAACTTCGTTCAATTCACCCCTCCACTTT.

This clone was detected only once. The rearrangement joins TRBV19 to TRBJ2-1; D perhaps matches TRBD1 (6 bases). Germline V gene data show CDR1 as LNHDA and CDR2 as SQIVND (reference sequence). There are 14 residues in the CDR3. V was cut by 11 bases and J by 6 bases, with 20 bases left in between. The DNA of the CDR3 is TGTGCCTCATCCGGGACAAGGATTACCAATGAGCAGTTCTTC. Its protein product is CASSGTRITNEQFF.

In regard to this clone: A junction end diverges from the germline sequence, so it may reflect a read error. The V and J genes are TRBV5-1 and TRBJ1-2; 9 nucleotides align to TRBD1. The germline gives CDR1 SGHRS, CDR2 YFSETQ. The CDR3 spans 11 residues. CDR3 amino acids: CASSGDRAPIF. The CDR3 DNA reads TGCGCCAGCAGCGGGGACAGGGCCCCCATCTTC.

The chain recombines TRBV11-2 with TRBJ2-7, with TRBD1 matching 10 bases. This CDR3 is 16 amino acids long. J lost 2 bases, V lost 2 bases, and 6 bases had no gene match. The V gene's germline CDR1 is SGHAT and CDR2 FQNNGV. CDR3 coding DNA: TGTGCCAGCAGCTTATTACCCGGGACAGGGGCCTACGAGCAGTACTTC. Translating gives CASSLLPGTGAYEQYF.

The chain joins TRBV7-9 to TRBJ1-1; TRBD1 matches 7 bases. CDR1 and CDR2 (germline): SEHNR, FQNEAQ (reference sequence). The CDR3 runs to 14 residues. The V gene end was trimmed by 3 bases and the J gene end by 5 bases; junction bases not matched to a gene: 6. The CDR3 loop reads CASSFTVQGTEAFF. CDR3 in DNA: TGTGCCAGCAGCTTTACAGTACAGGGGACTGAAGCTTTCTTT. Supplemented by reference TRBV7-9 and TRBJ1-1, the full variable domain reads DTGVSQNPRHKITKRGQNVTFRCDPISEHNRLYWYRQTLGQGPEFLTYFQNEAQLEKSRLLSDRFSAERPKGSFSTLEIQRTEQGDSAMYLCASSFTVQGTEAFFGQGTRLTVV.

This clone was found a few times. V gene TRBV18 combines with J gene TRBJ1-1; D is perhaps TRBD1 (5 bases). V lost 0 bases, J lost 4 bases, and 6 bases lay in between. This CDR3 spans 13 amino acids. Germline V lookup: CDR1 KGHSH, CDR2 LQKENI. Here the CDR3 reads CASSPPQGTEAFF. For the CDR3, the DNA is TGTGCCAGCTCACCACCTCAGGGCACTGAAGCTTTCTTT.

This clone was detected only once. The chain employs TRBV5-1 and TRBJ2-1; 9 positions match TRBD2. From germline, CDR1 is SGHRS and CDR2 YFSETQ. CDR3 size: 15 residues. V lost 0 bases, J lost 8 bases, and 6 bases stayed unmatched. CDR3 bases: TGCGCCAGCAGCTTGGTACTAGCGGGCTTGGATGAGCAGTTCTTC. It codes for CASSLVLAGLDEQFF.

V is TRBV18 and J is TRBJ2-7; 8 positions match TRBD1. V lost 1 base, J lost 8 bases, and 7 bases stayed unmatched. Germline V gene data show CDR1 as KGHSH and CDR2 as LQKENI. The CDR3 consists of 14 residues. The CDR3 spells CASSPQDREDQQYF. CDR3 coding DNA: TGTGCCAGCTCACCACAGGACAGGGAGGATCAGCAGTACTTC.

The chain carries TRBV5-1 and TRBJ2-3; 8 bases align to TRBD2. The germline V gene has CDR1 SGHRS and CDR2 YFSETQ. J was trimmed by 4 bases and V by 7 bases; bases with no gene match: 11. This CDR3 is built from 15 residues. CDR3 DNA: TGCGCCAGCCAGGGGACTAGTACCTTCGCAGATACGCAGTATTTT. Translation gives CASQGTSTFADTQYF.

There are a few counts of this clone. This chain joins TRBV2 and TRBJ1-1; no firm D call. The germline V gene has CDR1 SNHLY and CDR2 FYNNEI. This CDR3 comprises 15 residues. V lost 7 bases to trimming and J lost 4 bases, with 19 bases between them. CDR3 amino acids: CASNPVSRRGTEAFF. CDR3 bases: TGTGCCAGCAACCCCGTCAGCCGAAGAGGCACTGAAGCTTTCTTT.

The V gene is TRBV5-1, the J gene TRBJ2-3; 8 nucleotides agree with TRBD1. This CDR3 is built from 14 residues. Trimming cost V 4 bases and J 5 bases; bases outside gene matches: 6. CDR1 is SGHRS, CDR2 YFSETQ, per germline. CDR3 DNA: TGCGCCAGCAGCAGGAGACAGGGGCAAGATACGCAGTATTTT. This gives the protein CASSRRQGQDTQYF.

This chain joins TRBV7-9 and TRBJ1-6, with TRBD1 matching 8 bases. Germline V gene data show CDR1 as SEHNR and CDR2 as FQNEAQ (reference sequence). This CDR3 region has 15 residues. With 5 bases clipped from V and 9 bases from J, the junction kept 9 bases outside the gene matches. The CDR3 nucleotides read TGTGCCAGCAGCCCCCTTGGACAGGGAATTTCACCCCTCCACTTT. Protein sequence: CASSPLGQGISPLHF.